This T cell receptor beta chain was profiled in a study of human T cells and chemical hapten exposure. Background on the study: Patients having alopecia areata, totalis or universalis were mostly female.

MiXCR, applied by TCRdb to the RACE reads, yields one record per CDR3 protein. There are about 40,000 distinct CDR3 sequences in the sample; around 8.9% occur only once, and 15% lies in the top ten. Looked up from germline, CDR1 is WSHSY and CDR2 is SAAADI. CDR3 length: 14 amino acids. V was trimmed by 2 bases and J by 5 bases, leaving 10 bases between them. Time point defined: patch test 2, 6 weeks after DPC sensitization. Noted treatment: therapeutic diphenylcyclopropenone sensitization with weekly scalp DPC. Patients had alopecia, were aged 18 to 70, and were not pregnant. This clonotype has ten or more counts.

The TCR comes from a woman in her 40s with alopecia areata. Some clones in this sample may be carry-over from other donors' samples. The chain carries TRBV10-2 and TRBJ1-3; D is unclear. This specimen consisted of whole blood, obtained in connection with sensitization to the hapten diphenylcyclopropenone (DPC). As DNA, the CDR3 is TGCGCCAGCAGTGAGGTCCGGGCCCGAAACACCATATATTTT. It specifies CASSEVRARNTIYF.